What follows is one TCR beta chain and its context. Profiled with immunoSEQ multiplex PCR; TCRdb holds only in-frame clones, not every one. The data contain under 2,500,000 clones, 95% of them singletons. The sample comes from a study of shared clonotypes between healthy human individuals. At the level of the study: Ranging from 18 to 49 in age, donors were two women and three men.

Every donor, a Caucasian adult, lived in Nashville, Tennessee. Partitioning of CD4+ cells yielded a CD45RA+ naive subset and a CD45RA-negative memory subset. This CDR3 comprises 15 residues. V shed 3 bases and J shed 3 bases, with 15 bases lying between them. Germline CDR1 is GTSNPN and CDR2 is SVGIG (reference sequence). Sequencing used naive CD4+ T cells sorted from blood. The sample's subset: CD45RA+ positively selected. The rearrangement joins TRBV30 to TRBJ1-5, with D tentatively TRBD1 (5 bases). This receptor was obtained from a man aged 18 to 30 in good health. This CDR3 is CAWSAGQMINQPQHF. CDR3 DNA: TGTGCCTGGAGCGCCGGACAAATGATCAATCAGCCCCAGCATTTT.